This T cell receptor (beta chain) was retrieved from a study of identical twins. Points from the study as a whole: Whereas memory repertoires showed no such difference, abundant cord blood beta clonotypes carried fewer insertions. Part of the zero-insertion signal could reflect confounding by invariant MAIT and iNKT cells. Within beta out-of-frame sequences, the excess sharing observed between twins was weaker.

TCRdb ran MiXCR on the 5' RACE reads and lists one entry per CDR3 protein. The sample yields about 470,000 distinct CDR3 sequences, approximately 24% seen once. Remarks on this clonotype: What it binds is not known.

This sample was shared with a second study, whose subject was T cells expressing NK-cell markers. That source adds: The same clonotypes also predominated in the CD3+CD56-NKG2C+ fraction of several donors.

This TCR was sampled from a woman between 18 and 29 years old in good health. Input material: CD4+ T cells sorted from blood.

The CDR3 loop is CASSPAGERGEQFF. The DNA for the CDR3 is TGTGCCAGCAGCCCAGCCGGCGAAAGAGGTGAGCAGTTCTTC. The chain is built from TRBV6-1 and TRBJ2-1; D not certain. The CDR3 is 14 amino acids. The V end was cut by 6 bases, the J end by 9 bases, with 18 bases between. Germline V gene data show CDR1 as MNHNS and CDR2 as SASEGT.